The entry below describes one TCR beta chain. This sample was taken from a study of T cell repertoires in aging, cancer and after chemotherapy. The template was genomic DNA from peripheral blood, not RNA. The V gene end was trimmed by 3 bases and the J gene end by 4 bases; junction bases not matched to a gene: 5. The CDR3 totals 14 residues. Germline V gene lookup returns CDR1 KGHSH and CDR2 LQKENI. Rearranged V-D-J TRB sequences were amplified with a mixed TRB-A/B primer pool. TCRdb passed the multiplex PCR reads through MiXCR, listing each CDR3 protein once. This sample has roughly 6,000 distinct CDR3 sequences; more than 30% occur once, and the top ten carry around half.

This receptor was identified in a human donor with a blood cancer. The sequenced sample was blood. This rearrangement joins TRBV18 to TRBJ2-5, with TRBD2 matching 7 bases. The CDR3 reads CASSPDGGRETQYF. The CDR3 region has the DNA TGTGCCAGCTCACCGGATGGCGGGAGAGAGACCCAGTACTTC. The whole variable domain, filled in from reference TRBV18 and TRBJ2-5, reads NAGVMQNPRHLVRRRGQEARLRCSPMKGHSHVYWYRQLPEEGLKFMVYLQKENIIDESGMPKERFSAEFPKEGPSILRIQQVVRGDSAAYFCASSPDGGRETQYFGPGTRLLVL.